The 13 T cell receptor beta chains given below trace back to one sample, sequenced in a study of patients and donors after allogeneic stem cell transplantation. Via MiXCR, TCRdb re-called the RT-PCR reads, giving one row per CDR3 protein. The sample contains more than 850,000 distinct CDR3 sequences, about a sixth of which appear only once. Input material: blood, either unsorted or a sorted T cell fraction (not recorded which). The receptors here all came from a human donor who was either an allogeneic HSCT recipient or a stem cell or donor lymphocyte infusion donor (not recorded which). It is not recorded whose cells these are; they may come from a transplant donor.

This clonotype was detected many times. V usage is TRBV20-1 and J usage is TRBJ1-1; D is uncertain. Trimming cost V 0 bases and J 1 base, with 15 bases left between them. Germline V gene sequence: CDR1 DFQATT, CDR2 SNEGSKA (reference sequence). This CDR3 has 16 residues. The CDR3 sequence: CSARDLSYGQNTEAFF. In DNA, the CDR3 is TGCAGTGCTAGAGATCTCAGCTACGGGCAGAACACTGAAGCTTTCTTT.

This clonotype showed up just a few times. This chain connects TRBV6-1 to TRBJ1-5; D unresolved. CDR3 length equals 15 residues. Looked up from germline, CDR1 is MNHNS and CDR2 is SASEGT. The germline V and J ends were trimmed by 2 bases and 0 bases, with 8 bases remaining between them. CDR3 sequence (DNA): TGTGCCAGCAGTGAAAACGGGAATAGCAATCAGCCCCAGCATTTT. It codes for CASSENGNSNQPQHF.

In its sample, this clonotype was seen a few times. This sequence joins TRBV7-9 and TRBJ1-2, with 11 bases aligning to TRBD1. The CDR3 loop spans 16 amino acids. The germline V gene encodes CDR1 SEHNR and CDR2 FQNEAQ (reference sequence). The trim removed 8 bases at V and 2 bases at J, leaving 10 bases unmatched. The CDR3: CASPIQGQGANYGYTF. The DNA of the CDR3 is TGTGCCAGCCCAATCCAAGGACAGGGGGCGAACTATGGCTACACCTTC.

This chain's CDR3 is CASSQSENQKLFF. The CDR3 region has the DNA TGCGCCAGCAGCCAATCTGAAAACCAAAAACTGTTTTTT. V and J are TRBV4-3 and TRBJ1-4, with D uncertain. CDR1 and CDR2 from the germline V gene are LGHNA and YSLEER. The CDR3 runs to 13 residues. The V end was cut by 2 bases, the J end by 9 bases, with 10 bases between.

There are a few counts of this clonotype. V is TRBV5-1 and J is TRBJ2-5; D is undetermined. The CDR3 is 15 residues long. In germline, CDR1 is SGHRS, CDR2 YFSETQ. Trimming removed 2 bases from V and 7 bases from J, with 18 bases in between. CDR3 sequence: CASSFPSPGLGTQYF. The CDR3 DNA reads as TGCGCCAGCAGCTTCCCTTCCCCTGGGTTGGGGACCCAGTACTTC.

This clonotype was seen a few times. The rearrangement joins TRBV4-2 to TRBJ2-7; no definite D call. The CDR3 sequence is 14 residues long. V was pared by 1 base and J by 7 bases, with 14 bases between. The germline V gene encodes CDR1 LGHNA and CDR2 YNFKEQ. Here the CDR3 DNA reads TGTGCCAGCAGCCAAGGGGCAGGAATCGGGGAGCAGTACTTC. Translated: CASSQGAGIGEQYF.

The V and J genes are TRBV7-7 and TRBJ2-4, with unresolved D. V was clipped by 4 bases and J by 2 bases, with 18 bases between them. Germline V gene data show CDR1 as SSHAT and CDR2 as FNYEAQ (reference sequence). The CDR3 is 17 amino acids. CDR3 sequence reads: CASSSSHLTETKNIQYF. The CDR3 region has the DNA TGTGCCAGCAGCTCCTCTCACTTGACGGAAACCAAAAACATTCAGTACTTC.

This clonotype appeared a few times. The chain recombines TRBV12-3 or TRBV12-4 with TRBJ2-2; D possibly matches TRBD1 or TRBD2 (5 bases each). The ends were cut back, 2 bases at V and 4 bases at J, with 14 bases in the middle. The CDR3 is 16 amino acids. The CDR3 sequence is CASSLQLGVTTGELFF. DNA of the CDR3: TGTGCCAGCAGTTTACAGTTGGGGGTTACCACCGGGGAGCTGTTTTTT.

The rearrangement links TRBV7-2 to TRBJ2-3; maybe TRBD1 (5 bases). Deletions cut 1 base from V and 4 bases from J, with 18 bases between. Germline V gene sequence: CDR1 SGHTA, CDR2 FQGNSA. The CDR3 loop spans 17 amino acids. The CDR3 protein is CASSLGGRAVNPDTQYF. CDR3 DNA: TGTGCCAGCAGCTTAGGGGGCAGGGCGGTCAACCCAGATACGCAGTATTTT.

The chain links TRBV11-1 to TRBJ2-5; TRBD2 matches at 7 bases. The germline V gene has CDR1 SGHAT and CDR2 FQDESV (reference sequence). The CDR3 covers 14 residues. Trimming cost V 5 bases and J 1 base; bases outside gene matches: 4. The CDR3: CASSQSGAQETQYF. In nucleotides, the CDR3 is TGTGCCAGCAGCCAGAGCGGGGCCCAAGAGACCCAGTACTTC.

The V gene is TRBV23-1, the J gene TRBJ2-3; TRBD1 agrees at 7 bases. TRBV23-1 qualifies as an ORF whose function is uncertain. The trim removed 5 bases at V and 1 base at J, leaving 3 bases unmatched. The CDR3 runs 14 residues. CDR3 protein: CASSKGQCTDTQYF. DNA of the CDR3: TGCGCCAGCAGTAAGGGACAGTGCACAGATACGCAGTATTTT.

The chain couples TRBV11-2 to TRBJ2-1; D is perhaps TRBD1 (5 bases). Germline values: CDR1 SGHAT, CDR2 FQNNGV. CDR3 size: 16 residues. With 1 base removed from V and 0 bases from J, the gap between germline ends came to 10 bases. CDR3 sequence: CASSLVRGNSYNEQFF. Here the CDR3 DNA reads TGTGCCAGCAGCTTAGTTAGGGGTAACTCCTACAATGAGCAGTTCTTC.

CDR3: CASSPSGQGGRTGNTEAFF. In DNA, the CDR3 is TGTGCCAGCAGCCCTTCTGGACAGGGAGGTCGTACCGGGAACACTGAAGCTTTCTTT. V usage is TRBV11-2 and J usage is TRBJ1-1; 8 nucleotides agree with TRBD1. CDR1 is SGHAT and CDR2 is FQNNGV in the germline V gene. Trimming removed 5 bases from V and 1 base from J; junction bases left unmatched: 18. The CDR3 is 19 residues long.